This T cell receptor (beta chain) is drawn from a study of blood T cell repertoires in COVID-19. While infection was still active, Seattle patients were enrolled and then followed longitudinally. The CDR3 consists of 12 residues. The germline gives CDR1 MNHNS, CDR2 SASEGT. V lost 1 base to trimming and J lost 3 bases, with 3 bases between them. Per the original methods: Reference gene primer amplification yielded estimated nucleated cell counts. TCRdb's table, derived via immunoSEQ multiplex PCR, lists solely in-frame clones and lacks some. V, J and clone size derive from that table, while D and trimming were established from the DNA sequence. This table holds fewer than 650,000 clones, about 89% found once.

The sequenced sample was peripheral blood. This receptor was identified in a woman aged 45-59 years with COVID-19, enrolled during active disease. The chain links TRBV6-1 to TRBJ1-2; D remains unclear. The CDR3 protein is CASSEVDYGYTF. CDR3 DNA: TGTGCCAGCAGTGAAGTCGACTATGGCTACACCTTC.